This T cell receptor (beta chain) was identified during a study of neoadjuvant anti-PD-1 for oral cavity cancer. The J segment lost 4 bases and the V segment lost 5 bases, leaving 5 bases of the junction unmatched. CDR3 length: 17 amino acids. Germline CDR1 reads SGHTA; CDR2 reads FQGNSA. Produced via immunoSEQ multiplex PCR; TCRdb's table is partial and in-frame only. The sample has more than 9,000 clones; over 60% are singletons. Study findings and constraints: Pretreatment Treg/Th17 ratio correlated inversely with post-treatment tumor clonality.

Time point reported: after neoadjuvant nivolumab, at surgical resection. This clone was observed a few times. Its antigen is undetermined. The TCR was taken from a person aged 35 to 85 with oral cavity squamous cell carcinoma. The sample consisted of PBMCs, taken after nivolumab (anti-PD-1) treatment. This chain links TRBV7-2 with TRBJ2-4, with 16 bases fitting TRBD2. The CDR3 sequence: CASSPMGLAGGKNIQYF. DNA of the CDR3: TGTGCCAGCAGCCCGATGGGACTAGCGGGGGGGAAAAACATTCAGTACTTC.